This T cell receptor (beta chain) came from a study of cytomegalovirus exposure and HLA in healthy donors. J was trimmed by 0 bases and V by 10 bases; bases with no gene match: 3. CDR1 is LNHDA and CDR2 is SQIVND in the germline V gene (reference sequence). The CDR3 spans 13 residues. A multiplex PCR was run with 60 Vbeta primers and 13 Jbeta primers. Assay used: immunoSEQ multiplex PCR; TCRdb lists only in-frame clones, some missing. The table has about 85,000 clones, 50% to 75% seen once; the top ten hold around 4.2%. In its sample, this clone was seen a few times. The source of this sequence is a man aged 25-40 years in good health and CMV-seronegative. The rearrangement joins TRBV19 to TRBJ2-7; 10 bases fit TRBD2. Sequencing was done on a sample of PBMCs. CDR3 in amino acids: CATEREGSYEQYF. Here the CDR3 DNA reads TGTGCCACCGAGCGGGAGGGCTCCTACGAGCAGTACTTC.